This T cell receptor beta chain was observed in a study of cytomegalovirus exposure and HLA in healthy donors (dated by TCRdb to 2017 to 2019). Concerning the study at large: An earlier analysis of roughly 610 of the donors reported 276 Gb of sequence data and 95 million to 140 million unique TCR beta sequences obtained from around 180 million T cells. Roughly 300 gigabases of sequencing data and tens of millions of unique TCR sequences were included in an early release covering 500 to 750 HLA-typed donors. The genetic ancestry cluster associated with self-reported Caucasian donors included 81% of the roughly 380 genotyped donors. The study aimed to test whether cataloging public T cell receptors could reveal signatures of past pathogen exposure. Using immunosequencing, the study profiled T cell repertoires from some 670 subjects and related those repertoires to cytomegalovirus serostatus. Besides the first cohort of approximately 710 subjects, a separate validation cohort made up of around 120 different subjects was used. The study combined high-throughput TCR immunosequencing, statistical association of individual TCRs with disease status, and machine learning to predict cytomegalovirus infection status. A later analysis re-examined previously published TCR beta repertoires from roughly 720 donors and added high-resolution HLA genotyping to investigate patterns of TCR occurrence. The later analysis used no new phenotypic data to find candidate immune exposures, relying instead on TCR beta sequences and their occurrence across donors. To decide whether each TCR beta V gene segment behaved as functional or pseudogenic, an earlier analysis of some 600 of the donors relied on high-throughput TCR beta sequencing. Donor age, sex, ethnicity and CMV serostatus were compiled alongside the repertoire data. Genome-wide SNP genotypes for about 65% of the 666 donors were used in a later genetic analysis, which treated that subset as a discovery cohort. Every repertoire in the discovery cohort had been generated on one and the same sequencing platform. HLA typing included class I and class II loci at four-digit resolution. Typing coverage varied by locus: roughly 620-640 donors for A, B, C, DRB1 and DQB1; around 560 for DQA1; some 610 for DPA1; 450 to 480 for DPB1. Because of strong linkage in the cohort, five DR-DQ haplotypes were treated as single units for association and clustering. On average, about 240,000 unique TCR beta nucleotide sequences were sequenced per donor among a few hundred genotyped donors of the cohort, with roughly 18% of those sequences being non-productive.

Library preparation used the immunoSEQ multiplex PCR assay. The multiplex PCR relied on a mix of 60 forward primers for TCR Vbeta segments and 13 reverse primers for TCR Jbeta segments. The CDR3 region of rearranged TCR beta genes was amplified from genomic DNA by a multiplex PCR assay. On the Illumina HiSeq System, the amplified TCR beta libraries were sequenced as 87-base-pair reads. Under the source paper's analysis protocol: In a later analysis, some 80 million unique TCR beta chains were counted across the 500 to 700 repertoires, and roughly 11 million of these chains were shared by at least two donors. Raw reads were error-corrected and collapsed into unique sequences by a nearest-neighbor algorithm in which closely related sequences were merged to remove PCR and sequencing errors. To assign V, D and J gene segments, CDR3 sequences were aligned to IMGT reference sequences. For a sequence to be retained, a match of at least six nucleotides was required to both a V gene segment and a J gene segment. Rearrangements were classified as productive when the CDR3 lacked stop codons and remained in frame with V and J, and all other rearrangements were classified as non-productive. Following IMGT convention, CDR3 was defined as the stretch from the second conserved V-encoded cysteine up to the conserved J-encoded phenylalanine. The earlier analysis of approximately 590 of the donors excluded any sequence lacking an unambiguous match to a single V gene segment. An earlier analysis of a few hundred of the donors called V segments functional above 56.7% productive rearrangements and segregating when the between-donor standard deviation exceeded 5%. To diagnose cytomegalovirus status from the catalog of TCR beta chain sequences, a statistical classification framework was built. In a later analysis, V and J genes were assigned by comparing TCR nucleotide sequences against IMGT/GENE-DB human TR gene sequences. The TCRdist pipeline was used in a later analysis to assign CDR3 sequences and most-parsimonious VDJ recombination scenarios. A later analysis defined each TCR beta chain by its CDR3 amino acid sequence plus V-gene family, and excluded reads lacking a unique V-gene family. A later analysis removed 450 to 600 highly shared, low-generation-probability nucleotide sequences to deal with suspected cross-contamination and a sequencing artifact. For each public chain, a later analysis derived a clonal expansion index from normalized ranks of inferred template counts within each repertoire. A later analysis computed generation probabilities with a VDJ recombination model fitted to out-of-frame rearrangements, and checked the results against IGoR. In a later analysis, hypergeometric tests were used to score TCR-TCR, TCR-HLA and TCR-CMV co-occurrence, with a repertoire-size bias correction applied to TCR pairs. In a later analysis, false discovery rates were estimated by permuting HLA or CMV assignments 20 times. In a later analysis, co-occurring TCRs were grouped using DBSCAN, and TCRdist sequence similarity was added for clustering within HLA-allele-positive subsets. Co-occurrence clustering excluded repertoires with fewer than 30,000 or more than 120,000 public chains, plus five with anomalous nucleotide sharing. TCRdb took this table from immuneACCESS and kept in-frame rearrangements with V and J called. Such tables lack part of the clones; where checked against another copy, unresolved V genes explain under half of the gap, and the rest is unexplained. From that table come the V and J calls and clone size; the DNA was used to work out D and trimming. A total of over 150,000 clones appear in this sample, 75% of them only once. The ten largest account for over 1.1% of the sample.

Broad study findings and their caveats: Because counts were too low, some 17 rarely observed V segments, including chromosome 9 orphons, were excluded from the earlier analysis of 587 of the donors. In a later analysis, HLA-associated TCR beta chains were found to be more clonally expanded and to have lower generation probabilities than equally common non-associated chains. Compared with the 666-donor mean, donors in an Asian-associated ancestry cluster had fewer N-insertions in productive TCRs, according to a later genetic analysis. Because HLA typing was missing for some donors at each locus, association tests included only the typed subset. An association between a missense DCLRE1C variant and V-gene and J-gene trimming of TCR beta chains was found in a later genetic analysis and replicated in an independent cohort. The presence/absence analyses assumed that sequencing depth was roughly uniform across donors, and that assumption may not be true. In a later analysis, the rate of TCR association differed among HLA loci, with DRB1 alleles having the most associated TCRs and HLA-C alleles having the fewest. Correlated functional status among segregating V segments might be attributable to linkage disequilibrium, but an unknown experimental factor could not be ruled out. The study gave a list of under 200 TCR beta chains associated with cytomegalovirus. A cluster of highly shared sequence variants was judged likely to represent a technical artifact of the sequencing pipeline. Strong co-occurrence of HLA alleles, especially DR and DQ, made assigning TCR associations to individual alleles difficult. A further reported finding was that TCR beta sequences accurately predicted the HLA-A and HLA-B alleles for most subjects in the first cohort. CMV serostatus was the only immune exposure information available for the cohort. Most CMV-associated TCR beta chains appeared to be HLA-restricted in a later analysis, and the HLA associations seemed to be driven largely by CMV exposure. In both the original and validation cohorts, the classifier was reported to diagnose cytomegalovirus status with high specificity and sensitivity. Most TCR sequences were seen in very few donors, while some public TCRs were found in many individuals. In a later analysis, several top co-occurrence clusters were reported to appear linked to parvovirus B19, influenza, CMV and Epstein-Barr virus. Broadly in line with IMGT annotations, most TCR beta V segments showed up in productive rearrangements about 90% or about 30% of the time in an earlier analysis of several hundred of the donors. At a false discovery rate of 0.05, a later analysis linked approximately 18,000 TCR beta sequences to specific HLA alleles. According to the authors, the approach could potentially be generalized to other disease states and immunological phenotypes. A few of the identified cytomegalovirus-associated TCR beta chains were confirmed in vitro to be specific for cytomegalovirus antigens. This cohort had only TCR beta chains sequenced, and the lack of alpha or paired-chain data limited which features could be detected.

In regard to this clone: It has no known antigen specificity. Qualities for individual bases were not recorded, and no much larger clone is one base off.

The cohort was made up of roughly 670 healthy bone marrow donors. At the time of sampling, all cohort members were nominally healthy, though unrecorded immune exposures were likely present. The donor tested CMV seronegative and was one of the 352 seronegative cohort members. Each donor provided a peripheral blood sample, and peripheral blood mononuclear cells were used for TCR beta sequencing. The Qiagen DNeasy Blood Extraction Kit was used to extract genomic DNA from the blood cell samples. The sequence came from a young man in good health and CMV-seronegative. Sequencing was performed on PBMCs.

CDR3 sequence: CASSVGGLAGSEQYF. The DNA reads TGTGCCAGCAGCGTAGGAGGATTAGCGGGGAGCGAGCAGTACTTC. The V and J segments used are TRBV9 and TRBJ2-7, with 8 junctional bases fitting TRBD2. CDR1 and CDR2, per the germline V gene, are SGDLS and YYNGEE. Trimming leaves V shorter by 0 bases and J shorter by 6 bases, with the junction holding 8 bases beyond the gene matches. The CDR3, cysteine through phenylalanine, is 15 amino acids long. This entry keeps only the CDR3 DNA: 45 bases, framed from base 1.